These T cell receptor beta chains were read from a single sample in a study of HIV-infected children after antiretroviral therapy interruption. TCRdb recomputed calls from the 3' RACE reads with MiXCR, one row per CDR3 protein. The repertoire holds about 15,000 distinct CDR3 sequences, with less than 4% as singletons. Sample: CD45RA+ CD4+ T cells from PBMCs, taken from a donor given antiretroviral therapy, either interrupted or continuous. The receptors were gathered from a child between 2 and 17 years old with HIV. Each CDR3 is given with its conserved first and last residue. The D gene is left open where the match is weak. Size values are once, few and many counts, or a class for expanded clones, and some rows have none.

D	V	size	J	DNA	CDR3
TRBD2	TRBV5-5	many	TRBJ2-1	TGTGCCAGCAGCTGGACTGGACTAGCGGGGGGGAATGAGCAGTTCTTC	CASSWTGLAGGNEQFF
TRBD1	TRBV5-1	many	TRBJ1-2	TGCGCCAGCAGCGGGACAGGAGGCTACACCTTC	CASSGTGGYTF
-	TRBV7-9	many	TRBJ1-2	TGTGCCAGCGTCCTTCAAGTTTCCTTAGGCTACACCTTC	CASVLQVSLGYTF
-	TRBV5-1	medium-sized	TRBJ2-6	TGCGCCAGCAGCTCCCAGGGGAGGTCTGGGGCCAACGTCCTGACTTTC	CASSSQGRSGANVLTF
-	TRBV5-1	many	TRBJ2-3	TGCGCCAGCAGAAGAGAAAGCGGGTTCACAGATACGCAGTATTTT	CASRRESGFTDTQYF
TRBD2	TRBV5-1	many	TRBJ2-3	TGCGCCAGCAGCCTGTTAGCGGGACCTAGCACAGATACGCAGTATTTT	CASSLLAGPSTDTQYF
-	TRBV20-1	many	TRBJ2-3	TGCAGTGCTAGGTACAACGGGGCCCGGTCAGATACGCAGTATTTT	CSARYNGARSDTQYF
TRBD2	TRBV11-2	many	TRBJ2-7	TGTGCCAGCAGCTTATCAGGCGGGAGCTACGAGCAGTACTTC	CASSLSGGSYEQYF
TRBD1	TRBV20-1	medium-sized	TRBJ2-7	TGCTTCCTGCCCGGGACAGGGACCTACGAGCAGTACTTC	CFLPGTGTYEQYF
-	TRBV6-7	-	TRBJ2-3	TGTGCCAGCAGTCCGTCCATACAGGGTAGAGCGCAGTATTTT	CASSPSIQGRAQYF
TRBD1	TRBV2	many	TRBJ1-5	TGTGCCAGCAGTGGACAGGGGGGCAATCAGCCCCAGCATTTT	CASSGQGGNQPQHF
-	TRBV20-1	many	TRBJ2-1	TGCAGTGCTAGTGGGCGCGCCCACGATCGGTATGAGCAGTTCTTC	CSASGRAHDRYEQFF
-	TRBV28	medium-sized	TRBJ2-7	TGTGCCAGCAGAGAGACAGACCCAACCTACGAGCAGTACTTC	CASRETDPTYEQYF
TRBD1	TRBV2	-	TRBJ1-4	TGTGCCAGCAGCTCGGGACAGGGGAGCGAAAGATTATTTTTC	CASSSGQGSERLFF
-	TRBV2	many	TRBJ1-6	TGTGCCAGCAGAGGAAGTGGGTCACCCCTCCACTTT	CASRGSGSPLHF
TRBD1	TRBV12-3/TRBV12-4	many	TRBJ2-4	TGTGCCAGCACCTTCGGACAGGGGACGGACATTCAGTACTTC	CASTFGQGTDIQYF
TRBD2	TRBV20-1	many	TRBJ2-7	TGCAGTGCTGCGGGGGGCTCCTACGAGCAGTACTTC	CSAAGGSYEQYF
TRBD2	TRBV2	many	TRBJ2-1	TGTGCCAGCATTCCCCTGACTAGCGGGGGCCAGAATGAGCAGTTCTTC	CASIPLTSGGQNEQFF
-	TRBV19	medium-sized	TRBJ1-6	TGTGCCAGCAGTAGGGACAACTATAATTCGCCCCTCTACTTT	CASSRDNYNSPLYF
TRBD2	TRBV7-2	many	TRBJ2-7	TGTGCCAGCAGCTCCAGCGGGGGGGCCTACGAGCAGTACTTC	CASSSSGGAYEQYF
-	TRBV11-2	many	TRBJ1-1	TGTGCCAGCAGCTTGGTATTCGGGGGAGTGAACACTGAAGCTTTCTTT	CASSLVFGGVNTEAFF
TRBD1	TRBV20-1	medium-sized	TRBJ1-5	TGCAGTGCTAGAGATCTAATAGGGACAGCGAGCAATCAGCCCCAGCATTTT	CSARDLIGTASNQPQHF
TRBD1	TRBV28	many	TRBJ1-5	TGTGCCAGCACGATACCGGGACAGATGAATCAGCCCCAGCATTTT	CASTIPGQMNQPQHF
TRBD1	TRBV6-5	many	TRBJ1-1	TGTGCCAGCAGTCCCCCGGGACAGGGGGGAATTGAAGCTTTCTTT	CASSPPGQGGIEAFF